This TCR beta chain is drawn from a study of blood T cells in healthy people across ages. Through a sample-barcoded 5' primer and a J-beta primer mix, a second PCR was run for about 6 to 11 cycles. TCRdb passed the 5' RACE reads through MiXCR, listing each CDR3 protein once. Here the sample spans about 1.8 million distinct CDR3 sequences, 40% to 55% being singletons. The sample providers were healthy Caucasian people from Russia, aged about 6 to 90. Samples had at least 6.5 million PBMCs isolated from them. The extraction recovered at least 5.5 micrograms of total RNA per sample. Findings of the study overall: Unknown donor CMV status possibly confounded expanded clonotype changes.

The CDR3 extends over 14 amino acids. Germline V gene lookup returns CDR1 MNHEY and CDR2 SVGAGI. There are a few counts of this clonotype. What it binds is unknown. The source of this sequence is a woman between 35 and 50 years old in good health. The sequencing sample was made of blood. The chain has TRBV6-5 and TRBJ2-4, with 7 bases aligning to TRBD1. The last part of the DNA fits TRBJ2-7 better; the J call may be wrong. The CDR3 nucleotides read TGTGCCAGCAGTTACGTCGACAGGGAAACCGAGCAGTACTTC. Translated: CASSYVDRETEQYF.